Below, 16 T cell receptor beta chains from the same sample are listed, as sequenced in a study of Ad26.COV2.S vaccination and SARS-CoV-2 variants. Treatment given: approximately 18 received Ad26.COV2.S at low or high dose, single or two shots; roughly five received placebo; per-sample allocation not given. On day 63 after the first injection, vaccine and placebo recipients gave samples. Some clones are missing from TCRdb's copy, which holds only in-frame ones; the method was immunoSEQ multiplex PCR. The sample shows about 450,000 clones, roughly 87% of them seen only once. Sequencing was performed on peripheral blood, taken in a trial of Ad26.COV2.S vaccine versus placebo. The source is a person aged 18 to 59 who received the Ad26.COV2.S COVID-19 vaccine or a placebo.

This clone was counted a single time. This chain uses TRBV7-6 with TRBJ2-1, with TRBD1 identical over 8 bases. Unmatched junction bases numbered 5, after V lost 0 bases and J lost 4 bases. Germline-derived CDR1 and CDR2 are SGHVS and FNYEAQ. This CDR3 contains 16 residues. CDR3 sequence (DNA): TGTGCCAGCAGCTTAGCAGCTGGGACAGGTTACAATGAGCAGTTCTTC. Translation gives CASSLAAGTGYNEQFF.

CDR3 bases: TGTGCCAGCAGCCCGCCAAGGGGCTCTGGGGCCAACGTCCTGACTTTC. Protein sequence: CASSPPRGSGANVLTF. The genes are TRBV3-1 (or the pseudogene TRBV3-2) and TRBJ2-6; tentative D call: TRBD1 (5 bases). CDR1 is LGHDT, CDR2 YNNKEL, per germline (reference sequence). Between the trimmed V and J ends, which lost 4 bases and 0 bases, there was a span of 10 bases. The CDR3 length is 16 residues.

The chain couples TRBV29-1 to TRBJ2-2, with D hard to call. CDR3 length: 14 residues. Germline V CDR1 and CDR2: SQVTM, ANQGSEA. Trimming cost V 3 bases and J 2 bases, with 10 bases left between them. The CDR3 region has the DNA TGCAGCGTTGATGGGGTGTCAAACACCGGGGAGCTGTTTTTT. This encodes CSVDGVSNTGELFF.

The chain employs TRBV28 and TRBJ2-7; D gene uncertain. CDR3 length: 13 residues. Germline CDR1 is MDHEN and CDR2 is SYDVKM. Trimming left V 1 base short and J 8 bases short, with 12 bases between. The CDR3 DNA reads as TGTGCCAGCAGTTTATTTAGGAGCCCGAAGCAGTACTTC. This gives the protein CASSLFRSPKQYF.

The chain carries TRBV1 and TRBJ2-3; no DNA check was done on the table's D call, TRBD1. TRBV1 is listed as a pseudogene. The CDR3 is 16 amino acids. CDR3 protein: CTSSQPVPDHTDTQYF. DNA for the CDR3: TGCACCAGCAGCCAGCCTGTCCCAGATCACACAGATACGCAGTATTTT.

The chain employs TRBV30 and TRBJ1-1, with D possibly TRBD1 on 5 matching bases. The CDR3 has 16 residues. Trimming took off 0 bases at V and 1 base at J, with 15 bases between the two ends. Germline V gene sequence: CDR1 GTSNPN, CDR2 SVGIG (reference sequence). The CDR3: CAWSVGSRDGNTEAFF. For the CDR3, the DNA is TGTGCCTGGAGTGTAGGATCCCGGGACGGGAACACTGAAGCTTTCTTT.

This chain links TRBV30 with TRBJ1-1; weak D call: TRBD1 (6 bases). V was clipped by 2 bases and J by 3 bases, with 16 bases between them. This CDR3 has 15 residues. Germline CDR1 GTSNPN, CDR2 SVGIG (reference sequence). CDR3 residues: CAWSLRGHVDTEAFF. The CDR3 nucleotides read TGTGCCTGGAGTTTGCGGGGGCATGTGGACACTGAAGCTTTCTTT.

The chain couples TRBV3-1 (or the pseudogene TRBV3-2) to TRBJ2-1, with 12 bases identical to TRBD1. V was pared by 1 base and J by 9 bases, with 4 bases of the junction left unmatched. The CDR3 totals 15 residues. Germline V gene lookup returns CDR1 LGHDT and CDR2 YNNKEL (reference sequence). Written as DNA, the CDR3 is TGTGCCAGCAGCCAAGGGGGACAGGGGGCAAGTGAGCAGTTCTTC. Its protein product is CASSQGGQGASEQFF.

This clone was picked up one time. The chain carries TRBV7-9 and TRBJ1-4; 8 bases align to TRBD1. The CDR3 contains 17 residues. The germline V gene has CDR1 SEHNR and CDR2 FQNEAQ (reference sequence). V shed 5 bases, J shed 2 bases, and the junction held 10 bases outside the gene matches. This CDR3 is CASSPGARGPTNEKLFF. As DNA, the CDR3 is TGTGCCAGCAGCCCGGGGGCCAGGGGGCCGACTAATGAAAAACTGTTTTTT.

The chain joins TRBV4-3 to TRBJ1-1; no clear D gene. CDR1 and CDR2 (germline): LGHNA, YSLEER. The V gene lost 0 bases and the J gene lost 1 base, with 9 bases spanning the gap. The CDR3 loop spans 15 amino acids. In nucleotides, the CDR3 is TGCGCCAGCAGCCAAGATGTGGCGGGGAACACTGAAGCTTTCTTT. Translation: CASSQDVAGNTEAFF.

The CDR3 nucleotides read TGTGCCTGGAGTTCCTCGGGCCTTAGCAATCAGCCCCAGCATTTT. Its translation: CAWSSSGLSNQPQHF. This sequence joins TRBV30 and TRBJ1-5; no clear D. This CDR3 region has 15 residues. V dropped 2 bases and J dropped 0 bases, with 11 bases sitting between them. Per germline, CDR1 GTSNPN and CDR2 SVGIG (reference sequence).

This chain links TRBV6-4 with TRBJ2-6; 7 bases align to TRBD2. The trim removed 6 bases at V and 1 base at J, leaving 6 bases unmatched. CDR1 MRHNA and CDR2 SNTAGT come from the germline V gene. The CDR3 length is 16 residues. The CDR3 is CASSAGEHSGANVLTF. Here the CDR3 DNA reads TGTGCCAGCAGCGCGGGAGAGCATTCTGGGGCCAACGTCCTGACTTTC.

The J gene is TRBJ2-7, the V gene TRBV6-5; 9 positions match TRBD1. The CDR3 has 14 residues. V lost 5 bases, J lost 4 bases, and 6 bases stayed unmatched. Germline CDR1 and CDR2: MNHEY and SVGAGI. This CDR3 is CASSPSTGGYEQYF. The CDR3, as DNA: TGTGCCAGCAGTCCATCGACAGGGGGGTACGAGCAGTACTTC.

This clone was counted a few times. The rearrangement joins TRBV7-2 to TRBJ1-2, with D hard to call. This CDR3 is built from 14 residues. V lost 7 bases and J lost 0, with 12 bases in between. The germline CDR1 and CDR2 sequences are SGHTA and FQGNSA. CDR3 protein: CASTRWGTNYGYTF. CDR3 nucleotides: TGTGCCAGCACCCGTTGGGGAACTAACTATGGCTACACCTTC.

This sequence joins TRBV5-1 and TRBJ2-1; the D gene could be TRBD1 or TRBD2 (5 bases each). Trimming took off 4 bases at V and 10 bases at J, with 18 bases between the two ends. The germline V gene has CDR1 SGHRS and CDR2 YFSETQ. The length of the CDR3 is 14 residues. In nucleotides, the CDR3 is TGCGCCAGCAGCATCGCCGGGACCGCCGTCGAGCAGTTCTTC. Translating it yields CASSIAGTAVEQFF.

The chain employs TRBV5-1 and TRBJ2-5, with D perhaps matching TRBD2 (6 bases). Between the trimmed V and J ends, which lost 4 bases and 5 bases, there was a span of 15 bases. This CDR3 region has 14 residues. Germline V gene lookup returns CDR1 SGHRS and CDR2 YFSETQ. The CDR3 is CASSTRGGWETQYF. As DNA, the CDR3 is TGCGCCAGCAGCACCCGGGGAGGCTGGGAGACCCAGTACTTC.